These 19 T cell receptor beta chains share one sample of origin, sequenced in a study of cytomegalovirus exposure and HLA in healthy donors. The PCR used 60 Vbeta and 13 Jbeta primers. Using immunoSEQ multiplex PCR, the repertoire was profiled, and TCRdb retains in-frame clones only, with some absent. Of some 200,000 clones listed, 75% to 90% are singletons. Input material: PBMCs. These receptors were obtained from a middle-aged woman in good health and CMV-seronegative.

V usage is TRBV11-2 and J usage is TRBJ2-5, with D tentatively TRBD1 (5 bases). V was trimmed by 0 bases and J by 5 bases, leaving 13 bases between them. Germline V gene lookup returns CDR1 SGHAT and CDR2 FQNNGV. The length of the CDR3 is 15 residues. The CDR3 coding sequence is TGTGCCAGCAGCTTAGATCCCGCAGGGTTGGAGACCCAGTACTTC. Translated, it gives CASSLDPAGLETQYF.

The chain links TRBV15 to TRBJ2-2; D is perhaps TRBD2 (6 bases). Trimming cost V 3 bases and J 4 bases, with 12 bases left between them. CDR1 and CDR2 (germline): LNHNV, YYDKDF (reference sequence). The CDR3 consists of 15 residues. The CDR3 reads CATSRGGTRTGELFF. The CDR3 nucleotides read TGTGCCACCAGCAGGGGCGGGACTCGCACCGGGGAGCTGTTTTTT.

Note on this clone: An end of the junction does not agree with germline; a read error may underlie this. The chain links TRBV7-9 to TRBJ1-1; no definite D call. Germline V gene sequence: CDR1 SEHNR, CDR2 FQNEAQ (reference sequence). The CDR3 is 15 residues long. CDR3 sequence (DNA): TGTTCCAGCAGCTCCCCCTCTTACAAGAACACTGAAGCTTTCTTT. Translated: CSSSSPSYKNTEAFF. The entire variable domain, with the rest obtained from reference TRBV7-9 and TRBJ1-1, is as follows: DTGVSQNPRHKITKRGQNVTFRCDPISEHNRLYWYRQTLGQGPEFLTYFQNEAQLEKSRLLSDRFSAERPKGSFSTLEIQRTEQGDSAMYLCSSSSPSYKNTEAFFGQGTRLTVV.

The chain joins TRBV27 to TRBJ1-1; 8 nucleotides align to TRBD1. Germline CDR1 reads MNHEY; CDR2 reads SMNVEV (reference sequence). With 4 bases clipped from V and 4 bases from J, the junction kept 8 bases outside the gene matches. This CDR3 contains 15 residues. The CDR3 sequence: CASSSLGTGGTEAFF. The CDR3 DNA reads as TGTGCCAGCAGTTCCCTCGGTACAGGGGGCACTGAAGCTTTCTTT.

Only a few counts were recorded for this clone. The chain couples TRBV7-2 to TRBJ2-7; tentative D call: TRBD1 (5 bases). The V gene lost 7 bases and the J gene lost 5 bases, with 18 bases spanning the gap. The germline V gene encodes CDR1 SGHTA and CDR2 FQGNSA. The CDR3 runs 14 residues. The CDR3 protein is CASTMRTHADEQYF. The CDR3 bases are TGTGCCAGCACAATGAGGACACACGCCGACGAGCAGTACTTC. The whole variable domain, remainder taken from reference TRBV7-2 and TRBJ2-7, is GAGVSQSPSNKVTEKGKDVELRCDPISGHTALYWYRQSLGQGLEFLIYFQGNSAPDKSGLPSDRFSAERTGGSVSTLTIQRTQQEDSAVYLCASTMRTHADEQYFGPGTRLTVT.

The chain recombines TRBV9 with TRBJ1-1; D not certain. The germline gives CDR1 SGDLS, CDR2 YYNGEE. Trimming removed 0 bases from V and 1 base from J, with 7 bases in between. The CDR3 is made up of 14 amino acids. The CDR3 sequence: CASSVGNRNTEAFF. The CDR3 DNA reads as TGTGCCAGCAGCGTAGGGAACAGGAACACTGAAGCTTTCTTT.

The CDR3 loop is CASSPARGSGEKLFF. CDR3 in DNA: TGTGCCAGCAGCCCGGCCAGGGGGTCGGGAGAAAAACTGTTTTTT. The genes are TRBV5-6 and TRBJ1-4, with TRBD1 matching over 7 bases. Germline V gives CDR1 SGHDT, CDR2 YYEEEE. The CDR3 is made up of 15 amino acids. The V segment lost 4 bases and the J segment 8 bases; nucleotides outside the gene matches: 11.

This chain connects TRBV6-5 to TRBJ2-1, with 7 bases aligning to TRBD2. V lost 4 bases and J lost 9; bases outside the gene matches: 15. This CDR3 contains 16 residues. Germline V gene sequence: CDR1 MNHEY, CDR2 SVGAGI. In nucleotides, the CDR3 is TGTGCCAGCAGTTTCGAGACTAGCCTGACGGGACGTGAGCAGTTCTTC. It encodes CASSFETSLTGREQFF.

The rearrangement links TRBV7-8 to TRBJ2-7, with D tentatively TRBD2 (5 bases). CDR1 is SGHVS, CDR2 FQNEAQ, per germline. The CDR3 has 14 residues. Trimming removed 5 bases at V and 6 bases at J, with 17 bases between. The chain's CDR3 is CASSRWETYSEQYF. The DNA for the CDR3 is TGTGCCAGCAGCAGGTGGGAGACGTACTCCGAGCAGTACTTC.

The chain carries TRBV6-5 and TRBJ2-5, with 9 positions matching TRBD2. CDR1 and CDR2 (germline): MNHEY, SVGAGI. The CDR3 runs to 16 residues. V shed 2 bases, J shed 5 bases, and the junction held 9 bases outside the gene matches. The CDR3 region has the DNA TGTGCCAGCAGTTACCGAGCGGGAGGCCAGAGGGAGACCCAGTACTTC. Amino acids: CASSYRAGGQRETQYF.

The chain recombines TRBV9 with TRBJ2-7; no clear D gene. The CDR3 consists of 12 residues. Trimming shortened V by 4 bases and J by 3 bases, and 8 bases separated the two germline ends. The V gene's germline CDR1 is SGDLS and CDR2 YYNGEE. CDR3 in amino acids: CASSTLHYEQYF. CDR3 sequence (DNA): TGTGCCAGCAGCACTCTCCACTACGAGCAGTACTTC.

This chain uses TRBV7-8 with TRBJ1-5; D is undetermined. V was pared by 0 bases and J by 2 bases, with 5 bases between. The CDR3 is made up of 14 amino acids. Germline V gene sequence: CDR1 SGHVS, CDR2 FQNEAQ. CDR3 sequence: CASSLAGGNQPQHF. The CDR3 DNA reads as TGTGCCAGCAGCTTAGCTGGAGGCAATCAGCCCCAGCATTTT.

This chain links TRBV5-1 with TRBJ2-3; a possible D gene is TRBD2 (5 bases). Trimming removed 0 bases at V and 2 bases at J, with 13 bases between. The CDR3 has 16 residues. Germline V gives CDR1 SGHRS, CDR2 YFSETQ. CDR3 coding DNA: TGCGCCAGCAGCTTGGCCCAGCGGAGCTTCACAGATACGCAGTATTTT. Translated: CASSLAQRSFTDTQYF.

V and J are TRBV28 and TRBJ1-5; TRBD1 matches at 7 bases. The V and J ends lost 5 bases and 8 bases, in that order; junction bases with no gene match: 15. Germline V gene data show CDR1 as MDHEN and CDR2 as SYDVKM. There are 16 residues in the CDR3. This CDR3 is CASSPPGTVRFEPQHF. CDR3 in DNA: TGTGCCAGCAGTCCCCCCGGGACAGTCCGTTTTGAGCCCCAGCATTTT.

This clone was observed once. The rearrangement links TRBV6-6 to TRBJ1-5; 7 bases agree with TRBD1. The J segment lost 1 base and the V segment lost 6 bases, leaving 9 bases of the junction unmatched. The CDR3 length is 16 residues. CDR1 is MNHNY and CDR2 is SVGAGI in the germline V gene (reference sequence). DNA of the CDR3: TGTGCCAGCAGCAGAGGGACAGTAGACAGCAATCAGCCCCAGCATTTT. Translated, it gives CASSRGTVDSNQPQHF.

The gene calls are TRBV7-2 and TRBJ1-2, with a weak D call TRBD1 (5 bases). V lost 7 bases, J lost 0 bases, and 15 bases lay in between. Germline V CDR1 and CDR2: SGHTA, FQGNSA. The CDR3 consists of 15 residues. The CDR3 reads CASTGGGSTNYGYTF. Written as DNA, the CDR3 is TGTGCCAGCACCGGGGGTGGTAGTACTAACTATGGCTACACCTTC.

The chain couples TRBV7-9 to TRBJ1-2; no firm D call. CDR1 and CDR2 (germline): SEHNR, FQNEAQ (reference sequence). Between the trimmed V and J ends, which lost 1 base and 5 bases, there was a span of 11 bases. The CDR3 is 14 residues long. The CDR3, as DNA: TGTGCCAGCAGCTTAGAAGTGGCCAGATATGGCTACACCTTC. Residues: CASSLEVARYGYTF.

This sequence joins TRBV2 and TRBJ1-2; 9 bases match TRBD1. CDR1 and CDR2 from the germline V gene are SNHLY and FYNNEI. V shed 3 bases and J 6 bases; nucleotides not matched to a gene: 2. The CDR3 loop spans 13 amino acids. The CDR3 nucleotides read TGTGCCAGCAGTGACTACAGGGGGCATGGCTACACCTTC. This encodes CASSDYRGHGYTF. Drawing the rest from reference TRBV2 and TRBJ1-2, the complete variable domain is EPEVTQTPSHQVTQMGQEVILRCVPISNHLYFYWYRQILGQKVEFLVSFYNNEISEKSEIFDDQFSVERPDGSNFTLKIRSTKLEDSAMYFCASSDYRGHGYTFGSGTRLTVV.

The chain recombines TRBV29-1 with TRBJ1-2; 8 bases agree with TRBD1. CDR1 is SQVTM and CDR2 is ANQGSEA in the germline V gene. V trimming: 0 bases; J trimming: 2 bases; junction bases outside the gene matches: 17. The CDR3 consists of 19 residues. CDR3: CSVEDLRQGTAIENYGYTF. The CDR3 bases are TGCAGCGTTGAAGACCTCCGACAGGGGACGGCCATAGAAAACTATGGCTACACCTTC.